This record concerns one T cell receptor beta chain sequence. What it binds is not known. Primers for the PCR totalled 60 Vbeta and 13 Jbeta. Data came from immunoSEQ multiplex PCR; TCRdb stores just in-frame clones and leaves some out. The sample holds 120,000 or so clones, more than 70% seen once. This sample is drawn from a study of cytomegalovirus exposure and HLA in healthy donors. General study results and limits: In vitro testing confirmed three CMV-associated chains as specific for CMV antigens.

Trimming stripped 0 bases from V and 3 bases from J, with 17 bases between. CDR1 and CDR2 (germline): SGHRS, YFSETQ. The CDR3 is 17 residues long. V and J are TRBV5-1 and TRBJ2-3, with D tentatively TRBD1 (6 bases). This TCR was recovered from a human donor in good health. The sequencing sample was made of PBMCs. CDR3 region: CASSLGYRAGGTDTQYF. CDR3 nucleotide sequence: TGCGCCAGCAGCTTGGGGTACAGGGCGGGTGGGACAGATACGCAGTATTTT.